The rows below give T cell receptor beta chains drawn from one sample of a study of blood T cell repertoires in COVID-19. This table comes from immunoSEQ multiplex PCR, and its TCRdb copy is limited to in-frame clones, with some not included. The table records about 160,000 clones, approximately 90% of them present only once. Sequencing input: peripheral blood. The receptors originated from a man younger than 35 with acute or convalescent COVID-19. Each CDR3 is given with its conserved first and last residue. The size of a clone is reported for some rows only, either as once, few or many, or as a class for expanded clones.

V: TRBV3-1/TRBV3-2
J: TRBJ1-1
size: once
length: 14
CDR3: CASSQVRQGTEAFF

V: TRBV19
J: TRBJ2-1
size: .
length: 15
CDR3: CASSMTPPRYNEQFF

V: TRBV25-1
J: TRBJ1-1
size: .
length: 15
CDR3: CASSAQPAGGTEAFF

V: TRBV5-1
J: TRBJ1-2
size: .
length: 15
CDR3: CASSWGDRGDYGYTF

V: TRBV27
J: TRBJ2-7
size: .
length: 13
CDR3: CASSFGQVGEQYF

V: TRBV19
J: TRBJ1-3
size: once
length: 14
CDR3: CASSSGQGKNTIYF

V: TRBV2
J: TRBJ2-4
size: .
length: 12
CDR3: CASSELGTRQYF

V: TRBV24-1
J: TRBJ2-7
size: .
length: 17
CDR3: CATSEPSGGGQTYEQYF

V: TRBV11-3
J: TRBJ1-2
size: .
length: 13
CDR3: CASTPTENYGYTF

V: TRBV7-2
J: TRBJ2-1
size: .
length: 13
CDR3: CASSLALDNEQFF

V: TRBV27
J: TRBJ1-1
size: few
length: 14
CDR3: CASSLLNRNTEAFF

V: TRBV30
J: TRBJ2-7
size: .
length: 12
CDR3: CAWSALQGKQYF

V: TRBV18
J: TRBJ1-1
size: .
length: 18
CDR3: CASSLHALSGSMNTEAFF

V: TRBV7-6
J: TRBJ2-2
size: .
length: 15
CDR3: CASRFRTDLTGELFF

V: TRBV10-3
J: TRBJ2-2
size: .
length: 16
CDR3: CAISAFGRIPTGELFF

V: TRBV2
J: TRBJ2-1
size: .
length: 14
CDR3: CASSLGTGVDEQFF

V: TRBV3-1/TRBV3-2
J: TRBJ1-2
size: .
length: 14
CDR3: CASSQEGTGTGYTF

V: TRBV5-4
J: TRBJ2-2
size: .
length: 16
CDR3: CASSDGASGASGELFF

V: TRBV25-1
J: TRBJ1-2
size: .
length: 13
CDR3: CASTKGGRDGYTF

V: TRBV6-6
J: TRBJ1-6
size: .
length: 17
CDR3: CASSLGQGGSSNSPLHF

V: TRBV11-2
J: TRBJ1-2
size: .
length: 13
CDR3: CASSLGWSYGYTF

V: TRBV3-1/TRBV3-2
J: TRBJ1-1
size: .
length: 18
CDR3: CASSQEWDRGRVNTEAFF

V: TRBV30
J: TRBJ1-5
size: .
length: 15
CDR3: CAWSPRDFSNQPQHF

V: TRBV4-1
J: TRBJ2-2
size: .
length: 15
CDR3: CASSQTTGGTGELFF

V: TRBV12-3/TRBV12-4
J: TRBJ2-1
size: once
length: 13
CDR3: CASSLNMRGQQFF

V: TRBV11-2
J: TRBJ1-6
size: once
length: 15
CDR3: CASSEGQGYNSPLHF

V: TRBV6-4
J: TRBJ2-3
size: once
length: 13
CDR3: CASSDPYTDTQYF

V: TRBV5-1
J: TRBJ2-1
size: .
length: 15
CDR3: CASSRTGQGNNEQFF

V: TRBV24-1
J: TRBJ2-2
size: .
length: 14
CDR3: CATSDLRGAGELFF

V: TRBV5-6
J: TRBJ1-2
size: .
length: 14
CDR3: CASSLYLGAETYTF

V: TRBV19
J: TRBJ1-4
size: .
length: 15
CDR3: CASSVSQGVTEKLFF

V: TRBV3-1/TRBV3-2
J: TRBJ2-3
size: .
length: 16
CDR3: CASSQAGGASTDTQYF

V: TRBV27
J: TRBJ1-1
size: .
length: 15
CDR3: CASSAKTGVNTEAFF

V: TRBV11-2
J: TRBJ2-1
size: .
length: 17
CDR3: CASSFAGTGTSYNEQFF

V: TRBV4-1
J: TRBJ1-5
size: .
length: 19
CDR3: CASSQDPGDSAYSNQPQHF

V: TRBV27
J: TRBJ2-1
size: .
length: 16
CDR3: CASSRSGGSSYNEQFF

V: TRBV3-1/TRBV3-2
J: TRBJ1-5
size: once
length: 15
CDR3: CASSQGARGEGPQHF

V: TRBV3-1/TRBV3-2
J: TRBJ2-2
size: few
length: 17
CDR3: CASSQPPGTTRTGELFF